The 16 T cell receptor beta chains below come from one sample, sequenced in a study of T cell responses to AZD1222 COVID-19 vaccine. Data came from immunoSEQ multiplex PCR; TCRdb stores just in-frame clones and leaves some out. The profile shows about 150,000 clones, 92% of them singletons. Specimen: peripheral blood, collected 28 days after the second AZD1222 dose. Receptors were obtained from an adult who received the AZD1222 COVID-19 vaccine.

In its sample, this clone was seen once. This chain connects TRBV29-1 to TRBJ1-2, with 7 bases that match TRBD1. CDR1 is SQVTM, CDR2 ANQGSEA, per germline. Unmatched junction bases numbered 10, after V lost 6 bases and J lost 12 bases. This CDR3 has 11 amino acids. CDR3 DNA: TGCAGCGTCAACGGACAGGCCCGTCACACCTTC. It yields the protein CSVNGQARHTF.

This clone occurred once. The chain is built from TRBV7-8 and TRBJ1-1; maybe TRBD1 (5 bases). Per the germline V gene, CDR1 is SGHVS and CDR2 is FQNEAQ. The CDR3 sequence is 15 residues long. Between the trimmed V and J ends, which lost 5 bases and 4 bases, there was a span of 17 bases. CDR3: CASSHRRGGVTEAFF. The CDR3 DNA sequence: TGTGCCAGCAGCCACCGGCGAGGAGGGGTCACTGAAGCTTTCTTT.

This sequence joins TRBV30 and TRBJ1-6; the match to TRBD1 covers 9 bases. V lost 3 bases to trimming and J lost 7 bases; unmatched junction nucleotides: 4. CDR1 and CDR2 from the germline V gene are GTSNPN and SVGIG (reference sequence). The CDR3 sequence is 14 residues long. CDR3 residues: CAWSPTGGNSPLHF. Written as DNA, the CDR3 is TGTGCCTGGAGCCCAACAGGGGGCAATTCACCCCTCCACTTT.

The rearrangement uses TRBV7-2 and TRBJ2-7; 7 bases are shared with TRBD1. The CDR3 spans 14 residues. V trimming: 5 bases; J trimming: 0 bases; junction bases outside the gene matches: 4. Germline lookup yields CDR1 SGHTA and CDR2 FQGNSA. The CDR3 loop reads CASSLDRSSYEQYF. The DNA for the CDR3 is TGTGCCAGCAGCCTGGACAGGAGCTCCTACGAGCAGTACTTC.

The genes are TRBV6-2 or TRBV6-3 and TRBJ2-3, with TRBD2 identical over 14 bases. Germline values: CDR1 MNHEY, CDR2 SVGEGT. The junction had 5 bases not matched to a gene; V was cut back by 4 bases and J by 5 bases. The CDR3 length is 16 residues. The CDR3 sequence: CASSSLGLAGVDTQYF. The CDR3 DNA reads as TGTGCCAGCAGTTCCCTGGGACTAGCGGGAGTAGATACGCAGTATTTT.

This chain uses TRBV9 with TRBJ2-5; D ambiguous. The ends were cut back, 0 bases at V and 5 bases at J, with 11 bases in the middle. Germline V gene data show CDR1 as SGDLS and CDR2 as YYNGEE. This CDR3 has 14 amino acids. The DNA of the CDR3 is TGTGCCAGCAGCGTAGCTCCCGGAGCGGAGACCCAGTACTTC. Its translation is CASSVAPGAETQYF.

The chain has TRBV6-5 and TRBJ2-1; 7 nucleotides agree with TRBD1. The CDR3 is 15 residues long. Losses at the gene ends were 2 bases for V and 7 bases for J; bases not matched to a gene: 8. CDR1 and CDR2 from the germline V gene are MNHEY and SVGAGI. The CDR3 spells CASSYHPTGKNEQFF. The CDR3 DNA sequence: TGTGCCAGCAGTTACCATCCGACAGGGAAGAATGAGCAGTTCTTC.

This chain joins TRBV5-1 and TRBJ1-2; D is unresolved. V shed 1 base and J shed 1 base, with 8 bases lying between them. Germline V gives CDR1 SGHRS, CDR2 YFSETQ. The CDR3 has 14 amino acids. The CDR3, as DNA: TGCGCCAGCAGCTTGAACGACGGTAACTATGGCTACACCTTC. This gives the protein CASSLNDGNYGYTF.

The CDR3 region has the DNA TGTGCCAGCTCGCCGGGAGCTGGAAACACCATATATTTT. Translation: CASSPGAGNTIYF. The rearrangement links TRBV18 to TRBJ1-3, with D unresolved. Germline V gene lookup returns CDR1 KGHSH and CDR2 LQKENI. V was clipped by 6 bases and J by 2 bases, with 8 bases between them. The CDR3 has 13 residues.

The chain combines TRBV5-6 with TRBJ1-2; D gene unclear. Germline-derived CDR1 and CDR2 are SGHDT and YYEEEE. This CDR3 comprises 12 residues. V lost 2 bases to trimming and J lost 7 bases, with 9 bases between them. The CDR3 loop is CASSFSVSGYTF. The CDR3, as DNA: TGTGCCAGCAGCTTTAGCGTAAGTGGCTACACCTTC.

The rearrangement joins TRBV6-5 to TRBJ2-7, with a possible D match to TRBD1 (6 bases). Germline-derived CDR1 and CDR2 are MNHEY and SVGAGI. This CDR3 contains 14 residues. The germline V and J ends were trimmed by 4 bases and 5 bases, with 15 bases remaining between them. For the CDR3, the DNA is TGTGCCAGCAGTTTACAGGGCCCCTTCCACGAGCAGTACTTC. Its protein product is CASSLQGPFHEQYF.

The rearrangement joins TRBV3-1 (or the pseudogene TRBV3-2) to TRBJ2-1; the match to TRBD2 covers 7 bases. The V gene's germline CDR1 is LGHDT and CDR2 YNNKEL (reference sequence). The V segment lost 1 base and the J segment 6 bases; nucleotides outside the gene matches: 6. The CDR3 has 15 amino acids. The CDR3 sequence: CASSQGPAGFNEQFF. CDR3 nucleotides: TGTGCCAGCAGCCAAGGCCCAGCGGGATTCAATGAGCAGTTCTTC.

The chain has TRBV28 and TRBJ1-2; D is ambiguous. This CDR3 is 14 amino acids long. The V end was cut by 5 bases, the J end by 7 bases, with 17 bases between. CDR1 and CDR2 from the germline V gene are MDHEN and SYDVKM. CDR3 amino acids: CASSLDLGIVGYTF. In DNA form, the CDR3 reads TGTGCCAGCAGTCTAGACCTGGGGATAGTTGGCTACACCTTC.

This chain uses TRBV28 with TRBJ1-1, with D maybe TRBD1 (5 bases). Germline assignment: CDR1 MDHEN and CDR2 SYDVKM. The CDR3 covers 14 residues. The germline V and J ends were trimmed by 5 bases and 5 bases, with 15 bases remaining between them. For the CDR3, the DNA is TGTGCCAGCAGTCCCCGGGGGGTCAGGACTGAAGCTTTCTTT. Its protein is CASSPRGVRTEAFF.

The V and J genes are TRBV6-6 and TRBJ2-3; possibly TRBD2 for D (5 bases). The CDR3 has 17 residues. Germline CDR1 MNHNY, CDR2 SVGAGI (reference sequence). V gave up 5 bases and J gave up 5 bases, with 23 bases separating them. Written as DNA, the CDR3 is TGTGCCAGCAGTCGTCGGCCCGGACTCACCTCGGGAGATACGCAGTATTTT. Translation: CASSRRPGLTSGDTQYF.

V and J are TRBV28 and TRBJ2-7; 10 nucleotides align to TRBD2. J gave up 5 bases and V 1 base, and 11 bases lay outside the gene matches. The CDR3 contains 17 residues. Per germline, CDR1 MDHEN and CDR2 SYDVKM. In nucleotides, the CDR3 is TGTGCCAGCAGTTTATTTGTCCTAGCGGGAGAGGAGGACGAGCAGTACTTC. It translates to CASSLFVLAGEEDEQYF. The full variable domain, rest sourced from reference TRBV28 and TRBJ2-7, is DVKVTQSSRYLVKRTGEKVFLECVQDMDHENMFWYRQDPGLGLRLIYFSYDVKMKEKGDIPEGYSVSREKKERFSLILESASTNQTSMYLCASSLFVLAGEEDEQYFGPGTRLTVT.